The 8 T cell receptor beta chains presented below share a single source sample, sequenced in a study of blood T cell repertoires in COVID-19. Only in-frame clones appear in the TCRdb table, and some are missing; sequencing was by immunoSEQ multiplex PCR. The sample comprises roughly 340,000 clones, 75% to 90% of which are singletons, and roughly 0.99% rests with the top ten. Sequenced: PBMCs or T cells enriched from blood (not recorded which). These receptors originate from a man aged 18 to 29 who had recovered from COVID-19.

The CDR3 DNA reads TGTGCCACCAGTGATGGCGGGGTGGGTCAGCCCCAGCATTTT. This gives the protein CATSDGGVGQPQHF. The rearrangement joins TRBV24-1 to TRBJ1-5; no clear D gene. V was pared by 3 bases and J by 6 bases, with 11 bases between. In germline, CDR1 is KGHDR, CDR2 SFDVKD. The CDR3 length is 14 residues.

The chain links TRBV28 to TRBJ1-1, with D maybe TRBD1 (5 bases). CDR1 is MDHEN and CDR2 is SYDVKM in the germline V gene. CDR3 length equals 14 residues. The V end lost 2 bases, the J end lost 5 bases, and 12 bases lay between the germline ends. CDR3 loop: CASSLSQGLTEAFF. The CDR3 nucleotides are TGTGCCAGCAGTTTAAGTCAGGGTCTTACTGAAGCTTTCTTT.

The J gene is TRBJ2-3, the V gene TRBV7-8, with 11 bases fitting TRBD1. Germline V gene data show CDR1 as SGHVS and CDR2 as FQNEAQ. V trimming: 5 bases; J trimming: 4 bases; junction bases outside the gene matches: 5. This CDR3 spans 15 amino acids. In DNA, the CDR3 is TGTGCCAGCAGCGGGTGGGGACAGGGGGCAGATACGCAGTATTTT. It yields the protein CASSGWGQGADTQYF.

This clone was found once. The rearrangement joins TRBV7-2 to TRBJ2-7, with TRBD2 matching over 12 bases. Germline loops: CDR1 SGHTA, CDR2 FQGNSA. The J segment lost 0 bases and the V segment lost 5 bases, leaving 11 bases of the junction unmatched. CDR3 size: 18 residues. The DNA of the CDR3 is TGTGCCAGCAGCCCCAGACTAGCGGGGGTTCCTGGCTCCTACGAGCAGTACTTC. As protein: CASSPRLAGVPGSYEQYF.

This CDR3 is CASSGLAGSSYNEQFF. The CDR3, as DNA: TGTGCCAGCAGCGGCCTAGCGGGGAGCTCCTACAATGAGCAGTTCTTC. J is TRBJ2-1 and V is TRBV3-1 (or the pseudogene TRBV3-2); TRBD2 matches 9 bases. Looked up from germline, CDR1 is LGHDT and CDR2 is YNNKEL (reference sequence). V was pared by 5 bases and J by 0 bases, with 5 bases of the junction left unmatched. CDR3 size: 16 residues.

The chain is built from TRBV6-5 and TRBJ1-1; D may be TRBD1 (6 bases). The CDR3 has 14 amino acids. The V and J ends lost 5 bases and 1 base respectively, with 11 bases between them. Germline values: CDR1 MNHEY, CDR2 SVGAGI. The CDR3 nucleotides are TGTGCCAGCAGTACCAGAGGGGGGAACACTGAAGCTTTCTTT. As protein: CASSTRGGNTEAFF.

V gene TRBV19 combines with J gene TRBJ1-1, with 7 bases identical to TRBD1. Germline values: CDR1 LNHDA, CDR2 SQIVND (reference sequence). Unmatched junction bases numbered 12, after V lost 6 bases and J lost 5 bases. This CDR3 contains 15 residues. CDR3 bases: TGTGCCAGTAGCCTACAACAGGGGCTGGGGACTGAAGCTTTCTTT. Amino acids: CASSLQQGLGTEAFF.

This clone has a single count. V and J are TRBV28 and TRBJ2-7, with 14 bases aligning to TRBD2. The CDR3 is 20 amino acids. Germline V gives CDR1 MDHEN, CDR2 SYDVKM. The junction had 14 bases not matched to a gene; V was cut back by 2 bases and J by 2 bases. CDR3 protein: CASSLRGLGTSGSRTYEQYF. CDR3 DNA sequence: TGTGCCAGCAGTTTACGCGGGCTCGGGACTAGCGGGAGTCGGACCTACGAGCAGTACTTC.